A selection of T cell receptor beta chains follows, all from one sample in a study of T cell responses to AZD1222 COVID-19 vaccine. The data were produced by immunoSEQ multiplex PCR, yet TCRdb's version contains in-frame clones alone and is incomplete. The sample records 90,000 to 110,000 clones, roughly 89% being singletons. Source: peripheral blood, taken 28 days after the second AZD1222 dose. The receptors stem from an adult who received the AZD1222 COVID-19 vaccine. CDR3s include the opening cysteine and the closing phenylalanine or tryptophan. D genes are given only for firm matches. Size values are once, few and many counts, or a class for expanded clones, and some rows have none.

j_call d_call v_call clone_size cdr3_aa cdr3_nt
TRBJ1-1 - TRBV9 - CASSVDGRSGTEAFF TGTGCCAGCAGCGTAGACGGCAGATCGGGCACTGAAGCTTTCTTT
TRBJ2-5 - TRBV19 - CASSGREETQYF TGTGCCAGTAGTGGACGGGAAGAGACCCAGTACTTC
TRBJ2-1 TRBD2 TRBV27 once CASSLRVTSGTNEQFF TGTGCCAGCAGTTTAAGGGTGACTAGCGGTACAAATGAGCAGTTCTTC
TRBJ2-5 TRBD2 TRBV19 - CASSIGWEGRTQYF TGTGCCAGTAGTATCGGGTGGGAGGGAAGGACCCAGTACTTC
TRBJ2-3 - TRBV7-2 - CASSRVGFGGGRLSDTQYF TGTGCCAGCAGCCGGGTGGGTTTCGGCGGAGGGCGGCTATCGGATACGCAGTATTTT
TRBJ1-2 - TRBV25-1 - CASSWDGRYGYTF TGTGCCAGCAGTTGGGACGGACGCTATGGCTACACCTTC
TRBJ1-4 - TRBV29-1 - CSVLFVATNEKLFF TGCAGCGTGCTCTTCGTTGCAACTAATGAAAAACTGTTTTTT
TRBJ1-1 - TRBV4-3 - CASSLERYGNTEAFF TGCGCCAGCAGCCTGGAGCGGTATGGAAACACTGAAGCTTTCTTT
TRBJ1-1 TRBD1 TRBV27 - CASSYTGGWTEAFF TGTGCCAGCAGTTACACAGGGGGCTGGACTGAAGCTTTCTTT
TRBJ1-2 - TRBV16 - CASSQSPGVIYGYTF TGTGCCAGCAGCCAATCTCCAGGGGTAATCTATGGCTACACCTTC
TRBJ1-6 - TRBV19 - CASSLRLNSPLHF TGTGCCAGTAGTCTAAGACTGAATTCACCCCTCCACTTT